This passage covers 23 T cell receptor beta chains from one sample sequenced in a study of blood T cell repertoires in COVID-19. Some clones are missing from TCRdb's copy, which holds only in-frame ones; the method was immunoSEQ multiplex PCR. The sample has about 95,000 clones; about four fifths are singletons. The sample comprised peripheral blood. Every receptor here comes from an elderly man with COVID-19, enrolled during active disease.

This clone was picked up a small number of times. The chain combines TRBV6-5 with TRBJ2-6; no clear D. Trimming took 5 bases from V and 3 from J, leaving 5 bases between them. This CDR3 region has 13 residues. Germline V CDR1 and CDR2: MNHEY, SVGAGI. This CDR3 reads CASSKLGANVLTF. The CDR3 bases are TGTGCCAGCAGTAAACTTGGGGCCAACGTCCTGACTTTC.

The CDR3: CASSEAGTGGTYGYTF. For the CDR3, the DNA is TGCGCCAGCAGTGAAGCCGGGACAGGAGGGACCTATGGCTACACCTTC. J is TRBJ1-2 and V is TRBV10-2; TRBD1 matches 8 bases. The CDR3 has 16 residues. The germline gives CDR1 WSHSY, CDR2 SAAADI. The J segment lost 4 bases and the V segment lost 3 bases, leaving 10 bases of the junction unmatched.

CDR3 sequence (DNA): TGTGCCAGCAGCTATAGGACAGGCCTCACCTACGAGCAGTACTTC. Its protein is CASSYRTGLTYEQYF. The chain has TRBV11-3 and TRBJ2-7; 7 bases are a match to TRBD1. Germline loops: CDR1 SGHNT, CDR2 YENEEA. The length of the CDR3 is 15 residues. J was trimmed by 2 bases and V by 4 bases; bases with no gene match: 8. The full variable domain, in which reference TRBV11-3 and TRBJ2-7 provide the parts outside the CDR3, is EAGVVQSPRYKIIEKKQPVAFWCNPISGHNTLYWYLQNLGQGPELLIRYENEEAVDDSQLPKDRFSAERLKGVDSTLKIQPAELGDSAVYLCASSYRTGLTYEQYFGPGTRLTVT.

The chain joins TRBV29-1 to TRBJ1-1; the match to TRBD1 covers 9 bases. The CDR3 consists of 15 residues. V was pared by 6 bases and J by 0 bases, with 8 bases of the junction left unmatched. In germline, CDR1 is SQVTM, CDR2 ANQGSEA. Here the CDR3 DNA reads TGCAGCGTAGTAAACAGGGGGCGGATGAACACTGAAGCTTTCTTT. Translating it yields CSVVNRGRMNTEAFF.

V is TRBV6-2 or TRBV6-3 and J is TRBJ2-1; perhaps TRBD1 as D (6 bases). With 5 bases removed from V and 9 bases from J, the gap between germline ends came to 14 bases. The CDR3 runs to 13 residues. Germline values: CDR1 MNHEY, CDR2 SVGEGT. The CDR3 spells CASSRTDRVEQFF. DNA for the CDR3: TGTGCCAGCAGTCGGACAGATAGGGTTGAGCAGTTCTTC.

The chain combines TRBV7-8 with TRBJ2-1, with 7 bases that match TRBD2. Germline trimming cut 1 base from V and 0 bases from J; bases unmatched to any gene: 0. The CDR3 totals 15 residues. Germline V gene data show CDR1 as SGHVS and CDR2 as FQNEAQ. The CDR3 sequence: CASSLERGSYNEQFF. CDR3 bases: TGTGCCAGCAGCTTAGAGCGGGGCTCCTACAATGAGCAGTTCTTC.

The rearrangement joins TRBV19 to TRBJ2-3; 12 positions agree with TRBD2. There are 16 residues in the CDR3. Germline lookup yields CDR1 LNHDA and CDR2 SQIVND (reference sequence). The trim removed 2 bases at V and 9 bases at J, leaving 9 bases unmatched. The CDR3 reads CASSIPPSGRARTQYF. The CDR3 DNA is TGTGCCAGTAGTATACCTCCTAGCGGGAGGGCCCGAACGCAGTATTTT.

The CDR3 sequence is CASGLVRQNGYTF. The CDR3 DNA reads as TGTGCTAGTGGTTTGGTGCGGCAAAATGGCTACACCTTC. The rearrangement links TRBV12-5 to TRBJ1-2; D gene unclear. This CDR3 has 13 residues. Trimming cost V 0 bases and J 6 bases, with 8 bases left between them. Germline assignment: CDR1 LGHNT and CDR2 FRNRAP.

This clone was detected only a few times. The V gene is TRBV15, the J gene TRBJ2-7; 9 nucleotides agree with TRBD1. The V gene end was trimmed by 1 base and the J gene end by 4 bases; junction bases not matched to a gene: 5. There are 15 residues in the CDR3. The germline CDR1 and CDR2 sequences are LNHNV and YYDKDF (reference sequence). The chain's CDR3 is CATSRGGTGRYEQYF. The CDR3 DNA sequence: TGTGCCACCAGCAGAGGGGGGACAGGGCGGTACGAGCAGTACTTC.

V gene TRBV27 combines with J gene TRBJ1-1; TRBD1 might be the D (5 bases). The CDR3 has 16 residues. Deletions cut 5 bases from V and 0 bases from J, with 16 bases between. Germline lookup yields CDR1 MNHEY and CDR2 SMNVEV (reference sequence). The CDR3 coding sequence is TGTGCCAGCAGTCCCCGTAGGGGAGGGGTGAACACTGAAGCTTTCTTT. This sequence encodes CASSPRRGGVNTEAFF.

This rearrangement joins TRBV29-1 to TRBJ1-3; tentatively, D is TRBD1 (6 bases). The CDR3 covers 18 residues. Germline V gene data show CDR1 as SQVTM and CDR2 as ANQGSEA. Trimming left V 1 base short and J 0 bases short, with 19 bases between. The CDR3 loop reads CSVEVPLGAASSGNTIYF. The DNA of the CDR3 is TGCAGCGTTGAAGTCCCTTTGGGGGCGGCGAGCTCTGGAAACACCATATATTTT.

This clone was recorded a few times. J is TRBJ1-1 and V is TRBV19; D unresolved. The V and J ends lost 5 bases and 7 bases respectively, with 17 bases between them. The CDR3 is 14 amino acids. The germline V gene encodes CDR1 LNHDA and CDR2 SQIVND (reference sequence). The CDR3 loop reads CASSPLGTRFEAFF. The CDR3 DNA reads TGTGCCAGTAGTCCCCTGGGCACCCGCTTTGAAGCTTTCTTT.

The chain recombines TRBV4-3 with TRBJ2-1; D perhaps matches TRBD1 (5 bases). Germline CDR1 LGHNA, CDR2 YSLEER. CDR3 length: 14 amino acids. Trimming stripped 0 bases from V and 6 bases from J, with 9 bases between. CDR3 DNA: TGCGCCAGCAGCCAAGACAGGGTAGGCAATGAGCAGTTCTTC. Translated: CASSQDRVGNEQFF.

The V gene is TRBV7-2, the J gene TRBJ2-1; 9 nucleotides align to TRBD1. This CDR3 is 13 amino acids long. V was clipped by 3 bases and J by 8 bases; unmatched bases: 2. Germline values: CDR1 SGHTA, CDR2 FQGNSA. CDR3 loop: CASSLDRGDEQFF. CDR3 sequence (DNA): TGTGCCAGCAGCTTGGACAGGGGCGATGAGCAGTTCTTC.

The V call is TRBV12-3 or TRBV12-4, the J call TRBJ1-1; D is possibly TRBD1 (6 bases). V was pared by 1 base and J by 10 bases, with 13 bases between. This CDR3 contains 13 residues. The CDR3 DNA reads TGTGCCAGCAGTTTAGGATGGTTAGGGGGAGCTTTCTTT. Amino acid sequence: CASSLGWLGGAFF.

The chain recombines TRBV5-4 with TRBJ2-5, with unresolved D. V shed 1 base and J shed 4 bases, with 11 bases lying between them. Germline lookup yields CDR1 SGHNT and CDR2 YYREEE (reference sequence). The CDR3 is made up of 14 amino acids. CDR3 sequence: CASSLFVGRETQYF. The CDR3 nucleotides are TGTGCCAGCAGCTTGTTTGTGGGCAGAGAGACCCAGTACTTC.

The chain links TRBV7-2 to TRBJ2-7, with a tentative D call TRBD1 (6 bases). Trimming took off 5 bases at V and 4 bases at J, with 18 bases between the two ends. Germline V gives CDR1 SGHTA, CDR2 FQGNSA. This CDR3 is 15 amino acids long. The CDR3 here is CASSNGGVGWYEQYF. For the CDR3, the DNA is TGTGCCAGCAGCAATGGGGGCGTAGGGTGGTACGAGCAGTACTTC.

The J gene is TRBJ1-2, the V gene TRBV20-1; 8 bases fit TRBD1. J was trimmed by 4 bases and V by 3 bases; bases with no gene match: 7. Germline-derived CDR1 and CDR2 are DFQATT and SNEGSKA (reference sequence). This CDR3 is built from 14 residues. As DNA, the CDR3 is TGCAGTGCTAGTAGGGACAGGCATGCCTATGGCTACACCTTC. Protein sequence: CSASRDRHAYGYTF.

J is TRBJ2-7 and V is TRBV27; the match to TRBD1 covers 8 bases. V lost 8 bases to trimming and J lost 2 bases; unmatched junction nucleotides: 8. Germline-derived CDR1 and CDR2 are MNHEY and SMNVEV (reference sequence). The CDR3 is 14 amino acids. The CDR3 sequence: CASGRDRSAYEQYF. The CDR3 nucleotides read TGTGCCAGCGGGCGGGACAGGTCAGCCTACGAGCAGTACTTC.

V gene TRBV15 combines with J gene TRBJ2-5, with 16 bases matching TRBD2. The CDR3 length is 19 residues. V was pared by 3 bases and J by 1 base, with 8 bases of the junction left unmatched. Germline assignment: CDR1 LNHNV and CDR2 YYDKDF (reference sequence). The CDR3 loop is CATSRGLAGGPSSQETQYF. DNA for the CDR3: TGTGCCACCAGCAGGGGACTAGCGGGAGGGCCTTCATCCCAAGAGACCCAGTACTTC.

CDR3 loop: CASSSRSYTDTQYF. For the CDR3, the DNA is TGCGCCAGCAGCTCCCGGTCCTACACAGATACGCAGTATTTT. The chain links TRBV5-1 to TRBJ2-3; D is unresolved. The germline V gene has CDR1 SGHRS and CDR2 YFSETQ. This CDR3 spans 14 amino acids. V was pared by 3 bases and J by 2 bases, with 10 bases between.

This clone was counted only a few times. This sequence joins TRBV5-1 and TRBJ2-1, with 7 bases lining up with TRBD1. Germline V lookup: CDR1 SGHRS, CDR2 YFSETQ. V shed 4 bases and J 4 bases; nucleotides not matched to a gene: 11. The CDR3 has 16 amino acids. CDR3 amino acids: CASSALTGSEYNEQFF. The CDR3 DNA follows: TGCGCCAGCAGCGCACTGACAGGGTCCGAATACAATGAGCAGTTCTTC.

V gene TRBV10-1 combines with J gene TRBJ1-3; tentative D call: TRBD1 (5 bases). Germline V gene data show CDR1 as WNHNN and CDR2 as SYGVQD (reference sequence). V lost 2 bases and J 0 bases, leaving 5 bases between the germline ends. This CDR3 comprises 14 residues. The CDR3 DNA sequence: TGCGCCAGCAGTGAGGACAGCTCTGGAAACACCATATATTTT. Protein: CASSEDSSGNTIYF.